The 15 T cell receptor beta chains listed next were all sequenced from one sample in a study of blood T cell repertoires in COVID-19. Sequencing used immunoSEQ multiplex PCR; TCRdb keeps in-frame clones, though not all of them. The table includes around 250,000 clones, 84% detected once. Sequences were obtained from peripheral blood. The receptors here all came from a man in his forties or fifties with active or convalescent COVID-19.

V and J are TRBV19 and TRBJ1-3; D not resolved. The CDR3 extends over 17 amino acids. Trimming left V 2 bases short and J 0 bases short, with 14 bases between. Germline CDR1 LNHDA, CDR2 SQIVND (reference sequence). CDR3 region: CASSIKGPGYSGNTIYF. In DNA form, the CDR3 reads TGTGCCAGTAGTATAAAAGGTCCAGGATACTCTGGAAACACCATATATTTT.

The J gene is TRBJ1-1, the V gene TRBV27; TRBD1 matches 8 bases. Germline V gives CDR1 MNHEY, CDR2 SMNVEV (reference sequence). V shed 4 bases, J shed 4 bases, and the junction held 2 bases outside the gene matches. The CDR3 is 13 residues long. The CDR3 protein is CASSYGTGTEAFF. For the CDR3, the DNA is TGTGCCAGCAGTTACGGGACAGGCACTGAAGCTTTCTTT.

The chain links TRBV9 to TRBJ1-1, with D uncertain. The CDR3 is 17 residues long. Trimming took off 0 bases at V and 4 bases at J, with 19 bases between the two ends. The germline gives CDR1 SGDLS, CDR2 YYNGEE. Written as DNA, the CDR3 is TGTGCCAGCAGCGTAGGTTCCTTTGGCCTCGAGGGCACTGAAGCTTTCTTT. Protein sequence: CASSVGSFGLEGTEAFF. Supplemented by reference TRBV9 and TRBJ1-1, the full variable domain reads DSGVTQTPKHLITATGQRVTLRCSPRSGDLSVYWYQQSLDQGLQFLIQYYNGEERAKGNILERFSAQQFPDLHSELNLSSLELGDSALYFCASSVGSFGLEGTEAFFGQGTRLTVV.

The CDR3, as DNA: TGTGCCAGCAGTCTCGGGGACAGAACTCCACCCCTCCACTTT. It specifies CASSLGDRTPPLHF. V and J are TRBV28 and TRBJ1-6, with TRBD1 matching 7 bases. The CDR3 extends over 14 amino acids. V lost 5 bases to trimming and J lost 11 bases; unmatched junction nucleotides: 9. The germline CDR1 and CDR2 sequences are MDHEN and SYDVKM.

The chain couples TRBV5-1 to TRBJ1-2; 10 positions match TRBD1. The trim removed 0 bases at V and 5 bases at J, leaving 1 base unmatched. CDR1 and CDR2 from the germline V gene are SGHRS and YFSETQ. The CDR3 runs to 14 residues. CDR3 sequence (DNA): TGCGCCAGCAGCTTGGAGGGACAGGGGTATGGCTACACCTTC. It encodes CASSLEGQGYGYTF.

The chain is built from TRBV18 and TRBJ1-4; no firm D call. Germline V lookup: CDR1 KGHSH, CDR2 LQKENI. The CDR3 consists of 15 residues. V was trimmed by 1 base and J by 2 bases, leaving 8 bases between them. The CDR3 reads CASSPRSLTNEKLFF. The CDR3 coding sequence is TGTGCCAGCTCACCACGCAGTCTTACTAATGAAAAACTGTTTTTT.

The chain is built from TRBV5-6 and TRBJ2-7; D not resolved. There are 13 residues in the CDR3. Between the trimmed V and J ends, which lost 2 bases and 4 bases, there was a span of 10 bases. The V gene's germline CDR1 is SGHDT and CDR2 YYEEEE. CDR3 bases: TGTGCCAGCAGCTTCAAATACACGTACGAGCAGTACTTC. Translating gives CASSFKYTYEQYF.

The chain combines TRBV5-1 with TRBJ2-1, with TRBD1 matching over 8 bases. Trimming removed 2 bases from V and 0 bases from J; junction bases left unmatched: 1. The CDR3 contains 15 residues. Germline loops: CDR1 SGHRS, CDR2 YFSETQ. CDR3 sequence (DNA): TGCGCCAGCAGCTTTGGACAGGGCTCCTACAATGAGCAGTTCTTC. It specifies CASSFGQGSYNEQFF.

The chain uses TRBV4-2 and TRBJ2-7, with 7 bases lining up with TRBD1. There are 13 residues in the CDR3. Per germline, CDR1 LGHNA and CDR2 YNFKEQ. V lost 1 base and J lost 7; bases outside the gene matches: 4. The CDR3 loop reads CASSQGTGWEQYF. The CDR3 DNA is TGTGCCAGCAGCCAAGGGACAGGTTGGGAGCAGTACTTC.

Turning to this clone: Other DNA sequences in the same sample also yield this CDR3. This chain connects TRBV19 to TRBJ2-1, with 8 bases identical to TRBD1. Germline CDR1 is LNHDA and CDR2 is SQIVND (reference sequence). V was clipped by 3 bases and J by 3 bases; unmatched bases: 4. This CDR3 is built from 15 residues. CDR3 bases: TGTGCCAGTAGTATCGGACAGGGTAGCTACAATGAGCAGTTCTTC. It specifies CASSIGQGSYNEQFF.

V usage is TRBV7-9 and J usage is TRBJ2-2, with a tentative D call TRBD2 (5 bases). With 2 bases removed from V and 3 bases from J, the gap between germline ends came to 10 bases. The CDR3 is 15 residues long. Germline CDR1 SEHNR, CDR2 FQNEAQ (reference sequence). CDR3 DNA sequence: TGTGCCAGCAGCTTATCCGGAGGTTACACCGGGGAGCTGTTTTTT. Its protein product is CASSLSGGYTGELFF.

V usage is TRBV29-1 and J usage is TRBJ2-1; 7 bases fit TRBD2. Germline CDR1 and CDR2: SQVTM and ANQGSEA. Trimming at V came to 4 bases and at J to 6 bases, leaving 6 bases not matched to a gene. The CDR3 extends over 13 amino acids. The CDR3 spells CSVALAGLNEQFF. In DNA form, the CDR3 reads TGCAGCGTTGCTTTAGCGGGCCTCAATGAGCAGTTCTTC.

V is TRBV9 and J is TRBJ2-2; a weak D match, TRBD1 (6 bases). Trimming removed 6 bases at V and 0 bases at J, with 15 bases between. CDR3 length equals 16 residues. Germline lookup yields CDR1 SGDLS and CDR2 YYNGEE. The CDR3 loop is CASTVGYRANTGELFF. DNA for the CDR3: TGTGCCAGCACCGTTGGGTACAGGGCGAACACCGGGGAGCTGTTTTTT.

V gene TRBV30 combines with J gene TRBJ1-2; D unclear. In germline, CDR1 is GTSNPN, CDR2 SVGIG (reference sequence). V was pared by 6 bases and J by 4 bases, with 15 bases between. The length of the CDR3 is 13 residues. CDR3 sequence: CACPGVRGYGYTF. Written as DNA, the CDR3 is TGTGCCTGTCCCGGGGTCCGGGGCTATGGCTACACCTTC.

The chain has TRBV4-2 and TRBJ1-2, with a tentative D call TRBD1 (6 bases). V dropped 1 base and J dropped 5 bases, with 8 bases sitting between them. Germline values: CDR1 LGHNA, CDR2 YNFKEQ. The CDR3 totals 13 residues. The DNA of the CDR3 is TGTGCCAGCAGCCAAGCGGACAGTTATGGCTACACCTTC. Its translation: CASSQADSYGYTF.